This T cell receptor (beta chain) originates from a study of blood T cells in healthy people across ages. Regarding the study as a whole: Reliance upon unsorted PBMCs precluded definitive naive versus antigen-experienced comparison.

This clonotype was observed a handful of times. No antigen is known for it. Through a sample-barcoded 5' primer and a J-beta primer mix, a second PCR was run for about 6 to 12 cycles. TCRdb reprocessed the 5' RACE reads via MiXCR and lists one record per CDR3 protein. Of around 1,000,000 distinct CDR3 sequences in the sample, roughly 24% were seen once. This CDR3 has 15 amino acids. Germline V gene sequence: CDR1 SEHNR, CDR2 FQNEAQ (reference sequence). After removal of 6 bases from V and 0 bases from J, the junction contained 6 bases not matched to a gene. Another study also made use of these data, one on T cells of mothers and their children. This second study notes: All donors were healthy and Caucasian; they were a few mothers and their six children. Each child gave about 3 million TCR beta CDR3 reads (each mother, over 9 million).

This sequence originates from a girl aged 2 to 10 in good health. The V call is TRBV7-9, the J call TRBJ2-7, with 9 nucleotides matching TRBD1. The sample comprised blood. This chain's CDR3 is CASRTGQGSSYEQYF. The CDR3 DNA reads as TGTGCCAGCAGAACAGGACAGGGGAGCTCCTACGAGCAGTACTTC.